Listed below are T cell receptor beta chains from one sample, sequenced in a study of blood T cell repertoires in COVID-19. The assay was immunoSEQ multiplex PCR, and TCRdb's table has in-frame clones only and misses some. The sample has around 160,000 clones, around 81% seen once. The sequenced material came from peripheral blood. The source is a man aged 55-75 years with active or convalescent COVID-19. The conserved cysteine and the conserved F or W are not part of the CDR3 here.

v_call cdr3_aa
TRBV27 ASKGATRSEKLF
TRBV14 ASSWTSGSYEQY
TRBV28 ASKGTGVDGYT
TRBV25-1 ASSERGPRDSNSPLH
TRBV4-1 ASSQDRVTGELF
TRBV5-1 ASSLAGIRNTEAF
TRBV27 ASSGLAGAYNEQF
TRBV2 ASSPGHEQY
TRBV3-1/TRBV3-2 ASSQSVGATNEKLF
TRBV4-2 ASSQDPGREESYEQY
TRBV10-3 AIRRGNAYEQY
TRBV3-1/TRBV3-2 ASSRMRGFEAF
TRBV13 ASSFNTRVGEKLF
TRBV28 ASGGTTRNEQF